This T cell receptor (beta chain) originates from a study of cytomegalovirus exposure and HLA in healthy donors. Method: immunoSEQ multiplex PCR; TCRdb's copy keeps in-frame clones and lacks some. The sample records 180,000 or so clones, approximately 89% being singletons. The study drew the donors from its roughly 120-subject validation cohort, separate from the roughly 710-subject first cohort. V lost 6 bases and J lost 5; bases outside the gene matches: 5. This CDR3 comprises 13 residues. In germline, CDR1 is MDHEN, CDR2 SYDVKM. This clone turned up a few times. Input material: PBMCs. This receptor was taken from a man between 18 and 29 years old in good health and CMV-seropositive. J is TRBJ2-5 and V is TRBV28, with 8 bases aligning to TRBD1. The CDR3 here is CASRTQGVETQYF. The CDR3 DNA sequence: TGTGCCAGCAGGACACAGGGGGTGGAGACCCAGTACTTC. The variable domain in full, completed from reference TRBV28 and TRBJ2-5, reads DVKVTQSSRYLVKRTGEKVFLECVQDMDHENMFWYRQDPGLGLRLIYFSYDVKMKEKGDIPEGYSVSREKKERFSLILESASTNQTSMYLCASRTQGVETQYFGPGTRLLVL.